Listed here are 26 T cell receptor beta chains from one sample, sequenced in a study of T cells in Graves' hyperthyroidism and ophthalmopathy. RNA transcripts provided the source from which TCR beta CDR3 regions were amplified. TCR CDR3 underwent first-round RT-PCR with the HTBI primer set. TCRdb analysed the multiplex PCR reads with MiXCR anew, one entry per CDR3 protein. The sample carries hundreds of thousands of distinct CDR3 sequences, about 14% recorded once. Sequenced input: blood. The source of these receptors is a young woman with Graves' hyperthyroidism.

The chain couples TRBV7-3 to TRBJ1-1; 9 positions match TRBD1. The CDR3 spans 16 residues. With 1 base clipped from V and 0 bases from J, the junction kept 3 bases outside the gene matches. Germline V gene data show CDR1 as SGHTA and CDR2 as FQGTGA. The CDR3 sequence is CASSLRGDRVNTEAFF. CDR3 in DNA: TGTGCCAGCAGCTTAAGGGGGGACAGGGTGAACACTGAAGCTTTCTTT.

The rearrangement uses TRBV20-1 and TRBJ2-7, with unresolved D. The CDR3 covers 14 residues. Germline V gene sequence: CDR1 DFQATT, CDR2 SNEGSKA (reference sequence). The V gene lost 7 bases and the J gene lost 4 bases, with 20 bases spanning the gap. This CDR3 reads CSVREFRNPYEQYF. CDR3 in DNA: TGCAGTGTCCGCGAGTTTCGGAACCCATACGAGCAGTACTTC.

The V call is TRBV4-2, the J call TRBJ2-4, with 8 positions matching TRBD1. This CDR3 comprises 17 residues. J gave up 6 bases and V 1 base, and 11 bases lay outside the gene matches. Germline V gives CDR1 LGHNA, CDR2 YNFKEQ. The CDR3, as DNA: TGTGCCAGCAGCCAAGTTCAGGACAGGGCATTCGGAAACATTCAGTACTTC. It specifies CASSQVQDRAFGNIQYF.

Of note for this clonotype: This clone may be a read error of a much larger clone one base away. J is TRBJ2-5 and V is TRBV7-2; 11 bases align to TRBD2. CDR1 and CDR2 (germline): SGHTA, FQGNSA. CDR3 length: 16 residues. Trimming removed 2 bases from V and 4 bases from J; junction bases left unmatched: 6. The CDR3 spells CTSSLKLAGVTETQYF. CDR3 DNA sequence: TGTACCAGCAGCTTAAAACTAGCGGGAGTCACAGAGACCCAGTACTTC. Together with reference TRBV7-2 and TRBJ2-5, the CDR3 gives the full variable domain: GAGVSQSPSNKVTEKGKDVELRCDPISGHTALYWYRQSLGQGLEFLIYFQGNSAPDKSGLPSDRFSAERTGGSVSTLTIQRTQQEDSAVYLCTSSLKLAGVTETQYFGPGTRLLVL.

This clonotype has just a few counts. The chain joins TRBV6-2 or TRBV6-3 to TRBJ1-6; D is unclear. The CDR3 sequence is 14 residues long. Trimming shortened V by 8 bases and J by 6 bases, and 14 bases separated the two germline ends. Germline-derived CDR1 and CDR2 are MNHEY and SVGEGT. CDR3 bases: TGTGCCAGCGGAACTGATGAATCTAATTCACCCCTCCACTTT. This sequence encodes CASGTDESNSPLHF.

In this sample, this clonotype turned up many times. The CDR3 DNA is TGTGCCAGCTTCGGGGTGGGCTACGAGCAGTACTTC. It codes for CASFGVGYEQYF. The chain uses TRBV2 and TRBJ2-7, with D tentatively TRBD2 (5 bases). Germline CDR1 SNHLY, CDR2 FYNNEI. This CDR3 has 12 amino acids. Deletions cut 8 bases from V and 3 bases from J, with 11 bases between. Combining the CDR3 with reference TRBV2 and TRBJ2-7 gives the whole variable domain EPEVTQTPSHQVTQMGQEVILRCVPISNHLYFYWYRQILGQKVEFLVSFYNNEISEKSEIFDDQFSVERPDGSNFTLKIRSTKLEDSAMYFCASFGVGYEQYFGPGTRLTVT.

The V gene is TRBV24-1, the J gene TRBJ1-1; 8 bases are a match to TRBD1. Germline CDR1 reads KGHDR; CDR2 reads SFDVKD. V shed 1 base and J 10 bases; nucleotides not matched to a gene: 7. CDR3 length: 14 residues. The CDR3 sequence is CATSDFELDRGAFF. CDR3 DNA sequence: TGTGCCACCAGTGATTTCGAGTTAGACAGGGGAGCTTTCTTT.

This clonotype has ten or more counts. The chain couples TRBV7-9 to TRBJ2-1; D is ambiguous. V was pared by 3 bases and J by 1 base, with 22 bases between. This CDR3 is 19 amino acids long. Per the germline V gene, CDR1 is SEHNR and CDR2 is FQNEAQ (reference sequence). The CDR3 loop is CASSFPSTIKAASYNEQFF. Here the CDR3 DNA reads TGTGCCAGCAGCTTCCCCTCGACGATTAAGGCCGCTTCCTACAATGAGCAGTTCTTC.

The chain combines TRBV6-2 or TRBV6-3 with TRBJ2-5; 8 nucleotides match TRBD2. The junction had 31 bases not matched to a gene; V was cut back by 0 bases and J by 4 bases. This CDR3 is 24 amino acids long. The V gene's germline CDR1 is MNHEY and CDR2 SVGEGT. CDR3 bases: TGTGCCAGCAGTTACTCGATTTTAGCGAGTGTCGGCGGTCTAGCGGGTTCCCAAGGAGAGACCCAGTACTTC. Amino acids: CASSYSILASVGGLAGSQGETQYF.

The table lists this clonotype with many counts. This rearrangement joins TRBV7-9 to TRBJ2-5; the D gene is possibly TRBD1 (7 bases). CDR1 and CDR2 (germline): SEHNR, FQNEAQ (reference sequence). The CDR3 runs to 16 residues. V was clipped by 3 bases and J by 5 bases, with 19 bases between them. The chain's CDR3 is CASSFPLGQAGETQYF. In nucleotides, the CDR3 is TGTGCCAGCAGCTTTCCCCTCGGACAGGCGGGGGAGACCCAGTACTTC.

For the CDR3, the DNA is TGCAGTGCTAGAGCCTATCTTCTTTTTGGGAGCCGACACGACACAGATACGCAGTATTTT. This translates into CSARAYLLFGSRHDTDTQYF. The chain links TRBV20-1 to TRBJ2-3; D may be TRBD2 (5 bases). The CDR3 loop spans 20 amino acids. Germline V gives CDR1 DFQATT, CDR2 SNEGSKA (reference sequence). V was pared by 1 base and J by 2 bases, with 28 bases between.

Turning to this clonotype: This may be a read error: a much more frequent sequence differs by one nucleotide. The CDR3 does not close with the conserved phenylalanine or tryptophan, likely indicating a read error. The J gene is TRBJ2-1, the V gene TRBV6-2 or TRBV6-3; D may be TRBD2 (5 bases). The V gene's germline CDR1 is MNHEY and CDR2 SVGEGT. The CDR3 has 12 residues. V was shortened by 7 bases and J by 5 bases, with 9 bases between the two germline ends. The CDR3 spells CASNTGDNEQFS. As DNA, the CDR3 is TGTGCCAGCAACACCGGGGACAATGAGCAGTTCTCC.

In this sample, this clonotype turned up a few times. The chain couples TRBV4-2 to TRBJ1-2; no firm D call. The CDR3 is 13 amino acids. V was clipped by 5 bases and J by 8 bases, with 15 bases between them. From germline, CDR1 is LGHNA and CDR2 YNFKEQ. CDR3 loop: CASSFNPYEGYTF. CDR3 bases: TGTGCCAGCAGCTTTAACCCCTACGAGGGCTACACCTTC.

For this clonotype: One end of the junction varies from germline; a read error may be responsible. The chain couples TRBV13 to TRBJ2-5, with TRBD1 matching 7 bases. CDR3 length: 11 residues. Looked up from germline, CDR1 is PRHDT and CDR2 is FYEKMQ (reference sequence). The CDR3 region is CASSSRGDSHF. CDR3 DNA: TGTGCCAGCAGCTCCCGTGGGGACAGCCACTTC.

At least ten counts were recorded for this clonotype. This chain joins TRBV20-1 and TRBJ2-3; D call uncertain. V lost 6 bases and J 1 base, leaving 5 bases between the germline ends. The CDR3 contains 11 residues. CDR1 and CDR2 from the germline V gene are DFQATT and SNEGSKA (reference sequence). Written as DNA, the CDR3 is TGCAGTGCGACTGGCACAGATACGCAGTATTTT. This codes for CSATGTDTQYF.

V is TRBV10-3 and J is TRBJ1-2; no definite D call. Germline CDR1 reads ENHRY; CDR2 reads SYGVKD. The CDR3 is made up of 12 amino acids. Trimming removed 5 bases at V and 4 bases at J, with 8 bases between. The CDR3 DNA reads as TGTGCCATCAGTAAGGACGGCTATGGCTACACCTTC. Translation gives CAISKDGYGYTF.

The CDR3, as DNA: TGTGCCAGCAGCTTCTACAGGGGTAGTTCACCCCTCCACTTT. It is translated as CASSFYRGSSPLHF. This chain joins TRBV5-4 and TRBJ1-6; 7 nucleotides agree with TRBD1. The CDR3 runs 14 residues. From germline, CDR1 is SGHNT and CDR2 YYREEE (reference sequence). V dropped 2 bases and J dropped 9; count of bases not matched to a gene: 5.

This clonotype has just a few counts. This chain uses TRBV6-1 with TRBJ1-2; TRBD1 matches 7 bases. The germline V gene has CDR1 MNHNS and CDR2 SASEGT. V trimming: 7 bases; J trimming: 3 bases; junction bases outside the gene matches: 11. CDR3 length: 15 residues. This CDR3 is CASTRQGARDYGYTF. For the CDR3, the DNA is TGTGCCAGCACCCGACAGGGCGCCAGGGACTATGGCTACACCTTC.

This clonotype was seen a few times. V gene TRBV30 combines with J gene TRBJ1-1; weak D call: TRBD1 (6 bases). Trimming cost V 3 bases and J 1 base, with 12 bases left between them. Germline V lookup: CDR1 GTSNPN, CDR2 SVGIG (reference sequence). This CDR3 region has 14 residues. The CDR3: CAWREGGWNTEAFF. The DNA of the CDR3 is TGTGCCTGGAGGGAAGGGGGGTGGAACACTGAAGCTTTCTTT.

This clonotype was detected many times. The rearrangement joins TRBV5-5 to TRBJ2-2, with TRBD1 as a possible D gene (6 bases). This CDR3 region has 14 residues. Trimming took 0 bases from V and 7 from J, leaving 10 bases between them. The germline V gene has CDR1 SGHKS and CDR2 YYEKEE (reference sequence). As DNA, the CDR3 is TGTGCCAGCAGCTTGGACAGGGTTGGCGGGGAGCTGTTTTTT. Translation gives CASSLDRVGGELFF.

This clonotype has a count of ten or more. The CDR3 sequence: CASSLETGEVYEQYF. The CDR3 DNA follows: TGTGCCAGCAGCTTAGAGACGGGAGAGGTCTACGAGCAGTACTTC. The rearrangement uses TRBV7-8 and TRBJ2-7; TRBD2 is a possible D gene (6 bases). The germline V gene has CDR1 SGHVS and CDR2 FQNEAQ. The CDR3 has 15 residues. The V gene lost 1 base and the J gene lost 3 bases, with 13 bases spanning the gap. The variable domain in full, completed from reference TRBV7-8 and TRBJ2-7, reads GAGVSQSPRYKVAKRGQDVALRCDPISGHVSLFWYQQALGQGPEFLTYFQNEAQLDKSGLPSDRFFAERPEGSVSTLKIQRTQQEDSAVYLCASSLETGEVYEQYFGPGTRLTVT.

The chain combines TRBV20-1 with TRBJ1-6; 9 bases are a match to TRBD1. There are 16 residues in the CDR3. The germline CDR1 and CDR2 sequences are DFQATT and SNEGSKA (reference sequence). J gave up 1 base and V 6 bases, and 7 bases lay outside the gene matches. The CDR3 region has the DNA TGCAGTGCGTCGGACAGGGGCAGTTCCTATAATTCACCCCTCCACTTT. Translated: CSASDRGSSYNSPLHF.

V usage is TRBV6-5 and J usage is TRBJ1-3, with D possibly being TRBD1 (5 bases). This CDR3 is 14 amino acids long. The V end lost 2 bases, the J end lost 6 bases, and 11 bases lay between the germline ends. Germline values: CDR1 MNHEY, CDR2 SVGAGI. The CDR3 reads CASSYRQGVNTIYF. The CDR3 coding sequence is TGTGCCAGCAGTTACAGGCAGGGTGTAAACACCATATATTTT.

The rearrangement links TRBV7-9 to TRBJ2-7; TRBD1 might be the D (5 bases). CDR1 SEHNR and CDR2 FQNEAQ come from the germline V gene (reference sequence). This CDR3 spans 14 amino acids. The V gene lost 3 bases and the J gene lost 3 bases, with 12 bases spanning the gap. CDR3 sequence: CASSLQDTHYEQYF. The CDR3 nucleotides are TGTGCCAGCAGCTTGCAGGACACCCACTACGAGCAGTACTTC.

This clonotype was seen at least ten times. This rearrangement joins TRBV27 to TRBJ2-1; D is ambiguous. Per the germline V gene, CDR1 is MNHEY and CDR2 is SMNVEV (reference sequence). The ends were cut back, 2 bases at V and 2 bases at J, with 4 bases in the middle. The CDR3 extends over 13 amino acids. CDR3 residues: CASSLSPYNEQFF. The CDR3 region has the DNA TGTGCCAGCAGTTTAAGTCCCTACAATGAGCAGTTCTTC.

This clonotype was counted many times. J is TRBJ2-3 and V is TRBV7-9, with TRBD2 identical over 12 bases. The length of the CDR3 is 18 residues. V was pared by 4 bases and J by 2 bases, with 10 bases of the junction left unmatched. The germline gives CDR1 SEHNR, CDR2 FQNEAQ (reference sequence). The CDR3 bases are TGTGCCAGCAGCTCCTCCGGGACTAGCGGGCGGATCACAGATACGCAGTATTTT. Translation: CASSSSGTSGRITDTQYF. The full variable domain, with the rest looked up from reference TRBV7-9 and TRBJ2-3, is DTGVSQNPRHKITKRGQNVTFRCDPISEHNRLYWYRQTLGQGPEFLTYFQNEAQLEKSRLLSDRFSAERPKGSFSTLEIQRTEQGDSAMYLCASSSSGTSGRITDTQYFGPGTRLTVL.